Listed here is a single T cell receptor (beta chain). The data were obtained in a study of OX40 agonist ivuxolimab in advanced cancers. The assay was immunoSEQ multiplex PCR, and TCRdb's table has in-frame clones only and misses some. Of about 100,000 clones in the sample, about nine tenths were seen once. Trimming stripped 0 bases from V and 7 bases from J, with 13 bases between. CDR1 MNHEY and CDR2 SMNVEV come from the germline V gene (reference sequence). The CDR3 has 16 amino acids. Sequences were derived from CD4+ or CD8+ T cells sorted from blood, sampled in a trial of the OX40 agonist ivuxolimab. The chain links TRBV27 to TRBJ1-6; D may be TRBD1 (6 bases). The sequence was obtained from an adult with an advanced solid tumor such as melanoma, head and neck, liver or kidney cancer. CDR3 in amino acids: CASSLSWGAPNSPLHF. The CDR3, as DNA: TGTGCCAGCAGTTTATCGTGGGGGGCACCCAATTCACCCCTCCACTTT.